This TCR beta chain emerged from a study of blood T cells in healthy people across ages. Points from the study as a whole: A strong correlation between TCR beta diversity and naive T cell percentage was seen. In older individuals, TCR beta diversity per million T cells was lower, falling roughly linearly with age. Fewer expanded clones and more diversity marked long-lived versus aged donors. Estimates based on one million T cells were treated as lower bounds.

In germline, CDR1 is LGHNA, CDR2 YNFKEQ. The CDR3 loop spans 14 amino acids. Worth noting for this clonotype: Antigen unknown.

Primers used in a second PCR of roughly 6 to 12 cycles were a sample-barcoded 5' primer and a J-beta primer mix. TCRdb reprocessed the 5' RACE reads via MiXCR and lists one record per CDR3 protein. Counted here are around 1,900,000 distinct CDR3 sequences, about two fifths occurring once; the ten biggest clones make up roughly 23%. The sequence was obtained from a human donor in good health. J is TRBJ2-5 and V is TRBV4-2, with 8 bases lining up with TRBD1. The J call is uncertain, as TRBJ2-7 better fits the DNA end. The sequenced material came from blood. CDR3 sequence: CASSQGGQALEQYF. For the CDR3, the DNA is TGTGCCAGCAGCCAAGGGGGACAGGCCCTCGAGCAGTACTTC.